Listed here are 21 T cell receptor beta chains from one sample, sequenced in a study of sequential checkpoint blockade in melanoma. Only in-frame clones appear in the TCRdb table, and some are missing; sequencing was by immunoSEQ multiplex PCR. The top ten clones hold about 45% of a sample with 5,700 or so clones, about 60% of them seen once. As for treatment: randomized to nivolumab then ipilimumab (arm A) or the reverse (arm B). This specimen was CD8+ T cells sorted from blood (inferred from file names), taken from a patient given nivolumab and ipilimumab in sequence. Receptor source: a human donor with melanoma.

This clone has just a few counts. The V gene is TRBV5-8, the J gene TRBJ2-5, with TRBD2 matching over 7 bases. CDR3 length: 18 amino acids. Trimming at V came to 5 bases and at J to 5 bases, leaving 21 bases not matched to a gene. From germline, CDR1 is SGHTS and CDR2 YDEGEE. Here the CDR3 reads CASSLTHGTITPRETQYF. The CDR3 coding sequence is TGTGCCAGCAGTCTGACCCACGGGACTATCACTCCCCGGGAGACCCAGTACTTC.

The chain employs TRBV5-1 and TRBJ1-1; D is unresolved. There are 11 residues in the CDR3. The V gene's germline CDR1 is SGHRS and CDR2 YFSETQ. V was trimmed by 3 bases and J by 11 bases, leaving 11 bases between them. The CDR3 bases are TGCGCCAGCAGCTCCGGCGGGTGGGCTTTCTTT. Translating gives CASSSGGWAFF.

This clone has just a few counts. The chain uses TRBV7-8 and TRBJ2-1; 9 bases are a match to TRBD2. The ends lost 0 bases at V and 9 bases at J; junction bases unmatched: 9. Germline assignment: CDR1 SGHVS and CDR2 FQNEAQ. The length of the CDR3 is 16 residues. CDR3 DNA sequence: TGTGCCAGCAGCTTAGCTAGCGGGGGCCCCCTTACTGAGCAGTTCTTC. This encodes CASSLASGGPLTEQFF.

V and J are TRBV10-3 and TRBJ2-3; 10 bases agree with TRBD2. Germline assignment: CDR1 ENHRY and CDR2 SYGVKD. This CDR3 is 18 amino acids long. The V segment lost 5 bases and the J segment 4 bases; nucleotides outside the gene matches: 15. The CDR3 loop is CAISTRHSGGVSPDTQYF. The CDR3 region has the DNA TGTGCCATCAGTACTCGCCACAGCGGGGGGGTCTCTCCAGATACGCAGTATTTT.

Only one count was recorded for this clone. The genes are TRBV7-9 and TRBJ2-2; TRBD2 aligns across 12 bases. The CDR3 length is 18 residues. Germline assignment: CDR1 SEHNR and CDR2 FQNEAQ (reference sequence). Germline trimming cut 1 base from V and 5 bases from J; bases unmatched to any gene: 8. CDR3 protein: CASSLELAGGQRTGELFF. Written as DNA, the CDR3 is TGTGCCAGCAGCTTAGAACTAGCGGGGGGCCAAAGAACCGGGGAGCTGTTTTTT.

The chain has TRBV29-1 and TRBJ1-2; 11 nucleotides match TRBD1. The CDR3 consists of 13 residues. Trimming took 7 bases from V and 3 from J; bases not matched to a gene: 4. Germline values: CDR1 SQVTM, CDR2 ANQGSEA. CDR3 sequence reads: CSAGQGGYYGYTF. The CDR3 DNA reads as TGCAGCGCGGGACAGGGGGGATACTATGGCTACACCTTC.

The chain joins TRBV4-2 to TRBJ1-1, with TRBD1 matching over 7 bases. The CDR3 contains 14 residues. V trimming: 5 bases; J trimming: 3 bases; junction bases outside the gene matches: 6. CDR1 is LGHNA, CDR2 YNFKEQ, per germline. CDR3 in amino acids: CASSYRGGDTEAFF. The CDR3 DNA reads TGTGCCAGCAGCTACAGGGGAGGTGACACTGAAGCTTTCTTT.

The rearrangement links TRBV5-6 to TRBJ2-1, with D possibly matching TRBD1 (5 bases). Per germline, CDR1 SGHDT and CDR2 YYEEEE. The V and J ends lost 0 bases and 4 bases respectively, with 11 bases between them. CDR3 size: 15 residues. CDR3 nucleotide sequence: TGTGCCAGCAGCTTGGGGACACTACCATACAATGAGCAGTTCTTC. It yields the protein CASSLGTLPYNEQFF.

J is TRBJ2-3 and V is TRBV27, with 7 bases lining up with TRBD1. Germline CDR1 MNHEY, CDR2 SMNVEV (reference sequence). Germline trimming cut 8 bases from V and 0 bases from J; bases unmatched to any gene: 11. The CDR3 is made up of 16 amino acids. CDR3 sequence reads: CASGVLTGMSTDTQYF. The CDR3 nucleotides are TGTGCCAGCGGGGTATTGACAGGGATGAGCACAGATACGCAGTATTTT.

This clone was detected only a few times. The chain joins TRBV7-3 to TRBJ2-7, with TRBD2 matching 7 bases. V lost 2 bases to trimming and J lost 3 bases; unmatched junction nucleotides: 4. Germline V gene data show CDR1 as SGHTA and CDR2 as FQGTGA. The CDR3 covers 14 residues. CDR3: CASSLEGGGYEQYF. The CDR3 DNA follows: TGTGCCAGCAGCTTAGAAGGCGGGGGCTACGAGCAGTACTTC.

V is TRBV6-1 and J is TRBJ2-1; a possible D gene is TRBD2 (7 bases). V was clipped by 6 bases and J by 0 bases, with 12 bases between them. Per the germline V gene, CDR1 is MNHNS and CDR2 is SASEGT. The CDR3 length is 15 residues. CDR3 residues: CASSLRGGSYNEQFF. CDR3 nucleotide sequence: TGTGCCAGCAGCCTAAGGGGGGGCTCCTACAATGAGCAGTTCTTC.

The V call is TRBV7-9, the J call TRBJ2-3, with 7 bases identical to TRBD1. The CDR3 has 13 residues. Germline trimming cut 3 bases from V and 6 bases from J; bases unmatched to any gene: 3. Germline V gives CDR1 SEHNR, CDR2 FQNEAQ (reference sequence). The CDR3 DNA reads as TGTGCCAGCAGCTTTGGCAGGGGGGATACGCAGTATTTT. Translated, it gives CASSFGRGDTQYF.

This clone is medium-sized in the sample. CDR3 loop: CASSPVSGRYEPQHF. The CDR3 nucleotides read TGTGCCAGCAGTCCCGTCTCAGGCCGGTATGAGCCCCAGCATTTT. The chain joins TRBV6-6 to TRBJ1-5, with D unresolved. The CDR3 sequence is 15 residues long. Germline V gene data show CDR1 as MNHNY and CDR2 as SVGAGI (reference sequence). The V and J ends lost 5 bases and 8 bases respectively, with 19 bases between them.

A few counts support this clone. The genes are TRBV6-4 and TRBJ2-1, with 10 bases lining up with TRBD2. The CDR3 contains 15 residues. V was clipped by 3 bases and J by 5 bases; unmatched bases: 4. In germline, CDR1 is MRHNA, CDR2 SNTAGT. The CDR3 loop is CASSESGGANNEQFF. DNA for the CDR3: TGTGCCAGCAGTGAGAGCGGGGGGGCTAACAATGAGCAGTTCTTC.

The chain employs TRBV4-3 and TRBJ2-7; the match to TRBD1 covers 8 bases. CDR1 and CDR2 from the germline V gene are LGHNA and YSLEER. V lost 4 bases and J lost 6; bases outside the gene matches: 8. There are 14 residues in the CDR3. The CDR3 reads CASSRGTGLFEQYF. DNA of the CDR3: TGCGCCAGCAGCCGAGGGACAGGTCTGTTCGAGCAGTACTTC.

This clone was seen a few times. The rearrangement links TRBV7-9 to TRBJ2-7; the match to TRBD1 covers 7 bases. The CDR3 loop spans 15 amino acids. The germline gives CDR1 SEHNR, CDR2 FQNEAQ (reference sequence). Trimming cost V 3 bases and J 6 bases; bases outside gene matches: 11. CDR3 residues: CASSFRDSGTSEQYF. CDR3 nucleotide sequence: TGTGCCAGCAGCTTCCGGGACAGTGGAACCAGCGAGCAGTACTTC.

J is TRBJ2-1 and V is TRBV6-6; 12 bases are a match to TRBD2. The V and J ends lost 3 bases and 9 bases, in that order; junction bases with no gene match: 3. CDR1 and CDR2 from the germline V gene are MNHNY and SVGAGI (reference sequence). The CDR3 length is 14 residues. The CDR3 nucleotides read TGTGCCAGCAGTTATTCTAGCGGGGGGGGTGAGCAGTTCTTC. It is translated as CASSYSSGGGEQFF.

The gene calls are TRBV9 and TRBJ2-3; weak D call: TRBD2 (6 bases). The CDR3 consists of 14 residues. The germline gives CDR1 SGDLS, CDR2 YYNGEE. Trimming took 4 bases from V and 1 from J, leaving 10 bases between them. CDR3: CASSQWGGTDTQYF. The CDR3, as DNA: TGTGCCAGCAGCCAATGGGGGGGCACAGATACGCAGTATTTT.

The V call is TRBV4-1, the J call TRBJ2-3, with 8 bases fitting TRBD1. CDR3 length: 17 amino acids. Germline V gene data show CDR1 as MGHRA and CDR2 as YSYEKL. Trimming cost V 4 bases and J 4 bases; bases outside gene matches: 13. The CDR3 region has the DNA TGCGCCAGCAGCCGGAAGAACCAGGGGGCGCCGTCAGATACGCAGTATTTT. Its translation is CASSRKNQGAPSDTQYF.

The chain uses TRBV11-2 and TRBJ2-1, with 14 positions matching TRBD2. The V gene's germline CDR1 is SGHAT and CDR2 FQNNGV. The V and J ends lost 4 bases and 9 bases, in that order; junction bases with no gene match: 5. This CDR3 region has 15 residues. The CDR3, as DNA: TGTGCCAGCAGCTCCGGACTAGCGGGGGGCGGTGAGCAGTTCTTC. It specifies CASSSGLAGGGEQFF.

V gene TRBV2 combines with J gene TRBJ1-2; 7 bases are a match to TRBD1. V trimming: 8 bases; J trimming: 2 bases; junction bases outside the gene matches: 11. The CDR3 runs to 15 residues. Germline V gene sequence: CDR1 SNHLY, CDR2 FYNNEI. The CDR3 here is CASWAGQDQNYGYTF. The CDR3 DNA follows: TGTGCCAGCTGGGCCGGACAGGACCAAAACTATGGCTACACCTTC.